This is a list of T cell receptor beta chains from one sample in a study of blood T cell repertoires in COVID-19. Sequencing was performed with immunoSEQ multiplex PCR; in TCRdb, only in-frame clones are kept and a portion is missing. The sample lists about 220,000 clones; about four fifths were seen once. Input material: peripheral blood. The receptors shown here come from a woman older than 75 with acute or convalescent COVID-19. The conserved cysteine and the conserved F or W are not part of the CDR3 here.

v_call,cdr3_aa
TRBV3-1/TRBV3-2,ASSQDYTSYEQY
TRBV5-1,ASSPGTGGIEQY
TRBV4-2,ASSQDLSDSPLH
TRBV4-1,ASSQDFRGGNSPLH
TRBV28,ASSLISRSYNSPLH
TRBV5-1,ASSRDRDGGYT
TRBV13,ASSSGTGGGEQY
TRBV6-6,ASRPAELAQPEQY
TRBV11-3,ASSLAGTRRGEKLF
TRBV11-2,ASSFGGGRISGNTIY
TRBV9,ASSVDPDPGGEKLF
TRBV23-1,ASSQLGRTSVMNTEAF
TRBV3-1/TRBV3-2,ASRGTGGQETQY
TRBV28,ASSLTGYGNTIY
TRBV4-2,ASSQDSVTGRTYGYT
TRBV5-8,ASSLAGTGNYGYT
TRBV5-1,ASTLLAGGLNTGELF
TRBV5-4,ASSFTGVGETQY
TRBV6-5,ASSYTGLNQPQH
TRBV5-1,ASRLDGTGPDLGEAF
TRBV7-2,ASSPVSSGPYEQY
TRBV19,ASRPGGRNTEAF
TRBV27,ASSHGTATLGDNQPQH
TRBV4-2,ASSQVVQGALGANVLT
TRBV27,ASSLSGQANTEAF
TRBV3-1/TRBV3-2,ASALGGGSGANVLT
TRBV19,ASSIGGETQY
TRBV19,ASSRVNSPLH
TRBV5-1,ASSLDRRGSDTQY
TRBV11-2,ASSFGTARPLH
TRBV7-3,ASSQHGPDTQY
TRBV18,ASSPEFTGYGYT
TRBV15,ATSRDLAGNEQY
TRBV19,ASSTTGNTEAF
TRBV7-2,ASSLAFGPNYGYT
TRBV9,ASSPGQGALGGYT
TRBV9,ASSLSPGTDTQY
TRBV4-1,ASSRAGSYNEQF
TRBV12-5,ASGFTLGGEDGYT
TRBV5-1,ASSAYGGNTIY
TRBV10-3,AIKEDRASVPTDTQY
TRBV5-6,ASSLGSGQGYGYT
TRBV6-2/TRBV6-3,ASSTGEVRSGYT
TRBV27,ASSLQAGASIGRELF
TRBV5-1,ASSPGTSGVVETQY
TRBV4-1,ASRGPDRYTEAF
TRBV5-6,ASSLGQYPTEAF